A single sample is the source of the 26 T cell receptor beta chains below, sequenced in a study of T cells after yellow fever vaccination. TCRdb used MiXCR to reprocess the 5' RACE reads, holding one entry per CDR3 protein. The table has under 300,000 distinct CDR3 sequences, 6.7% seen once. Sequencing used CD4+ T cells sorted from PBMCs, obtained on the day of the yellow fever booster vaccination. The receptors come from a man aged 25-40 years who received the YFV17D yellow fever vaccine.

The V and J genes are TRBV4-2 and TRBJ2-1, with D tentatively TRBD2 (6 bases). In germline, CDR1 is LGHNA, CDR2 YNFKEQ. V lost 4 bases, J lost 7 bases, and 23 bases lay in between. The CDR3 extends over 17 amino acids. The CDR3 region has the DNA TGTGCCAGCAGCCTCCTGACTAGTTTTAGGAGTGGGAATGAGCAGTTCTTC. Translated, it gives CASSLLTSFRSGNEQFF.

This clonotype appeared many times. The chain combines TRBV24-1 with TRBJ2-1; TRBD2 aligns across 7 bases. The CDR3 totals 15 residues. Germline lookup yields CDR1 KGHDR and CDR2 SFDVKD. J lost 4 bases, V lost 6 bases, and 8 bases had no gene match. Here the CDR3 reads CATSPSGTRYNEQFF. Written as DNA, the CDR3 is TGTGCCACCAGTCCGAGCGGGACCCGTTACAATGAGCAGTTCTTC.

The CDR3: CASSSRDRNQPQHF. CDR3 DNA: TGTGCCAGCAGTTCGAGGGACCGGAATCAGCCCCAGCATTTT. The chain combines TRBV27 with TRBJ1-5, with D perhaps matching TRBD1 (5 bases). There are 14 residues in the CDR3. CDR1 is MNHEY, CDR2 SMNVEV, per germline (reference sequence). The V and J ends lost 4 bases and 4 bases respectively, with 11 bases between them.

This clonotype was counted many times. The chain carries TRBV19 and TRBJ2-3, with D maybe TRBD2 (6 bases). The CDR3 covers 15 residues. Germline V gene data show CDR1 as LNHDA and CDR2 as SQIVND (reference sequence). Trimming stripped 7 bases from V and 5 bases from J, with 19 bases between. The CDR3 is CASTPLGGGVDTQYF. The CDR3 nucleotides are TGTGCCAGTACGCCCCTCGGGGGAGGAGTAGATACGCAGTATTTT.

There are a few counts of this clonotype. This chain uses TRBV29-1 with TRBJ2-7; 10 bases map to TRBD2. Germline CDR1 reads SQVTM; CDR2 reads ANQGSEA. The CDR3 length is 15 residues. V lost 3 bases, J lost 2 bases, and 7 bases stayed unmatched. CDR3 nucleotides: TGCAGCGTTGAGTACGGACTAGCGGACACCTACGAGCAGTACTTC. Amino acid sequence: CSVEYGLADTYEQYF.

This clonotype was recorded many times. V usage is TRBV11-1 and J usage is TRBJ2-1, with no clear D. The CDR3 loop spans 13 amino acids. V was trimmed by 1 base and J by 7 bases, leaving 8 bases between them. Germline-derived CDR1 and CDR2 are SGHAT and FQDESV (reference sequence). CDR3 nucleotides: TGTGCCAGCAGCTTAGTACGTCAGAATGAGCAGTTCTTC. Translated: CASSLVRQNEQFF.

This clonotype was detected ten times or more. The rearrangement links TRBV20-1 to TRBJ2-2, with 7 nucleotides matching TRBD1. This CDR3 has 19 amino acids. Germline lookup yields CDR1 DFQATT and CDR2 SNEGSKA (reference sequence). The J segment lost 3 bases and the V segment lost 1 base, leaving 17 bases of the junction unmatched. The CDR3 nucleotides are TGCAGTGCTAGAGTACTCCGTCAGGGGGTCCCGCCCTACACCGGGGAGCTGTTTTTT. Its protein product is CSARVLRQGVPPYTGELFF.

This clonotype has just a few counts. The chain combines TRBV4-3 with TRBJ2-7, with D uncertain. V dropped 4 bases and J dropped 12 bases, with 22 bases sitting between them. This CDR3 spans 14 amino acids. CDR1 is LGHNA and CDR2 is YSLEER in the germline V gene. Here the CDR3 reads CASSLPTLGPWAYF. The CDR3, as DNA: TGCGCCAGCAGCCTCCCGACCCTCGGTCCGTGGGCGTACTTC.

The chain combines TRBV12-3 or TRBV12-4 with TRBJ1-4; D is possibly TRBD1 (6 bases). V lost 3 bases and J 8 bases, leaving 16 bases between the germline ends. The CDR3 covers 15 residues. The CDR3 nucleotides read TGTGCCAGCAGTTTCCGTACGGGGGCGGGGGAAAAACTGTTTTTT. Protein sequence: CASSFRTGAGEKLFF.

This clonotype showed up just a few times. This chain joins TRBV15 and TRBJ1-3, with unresolved D. Germline CDR1 and CDR2: LNHNV and YYDKDF (reference sequence). The CDR3 totals 16 residues. V was pared by 6 bases and J by 4 bases, with 19 bases between. For the CDR3, the DNA is TGTGCCACCAGGGGTGGAAGCGGAACTGCAGGAAACACCATATATTTT. Its protein product is CATRGGSGTAGNTIYF.

This clonotype was detected many times. CDR3 in DNA: TGTGCCAGCAGCCCCGGGACAGGGCTTAACTATGGCTACACCTTC. This codes for CASSPGTGLNYGYTF. V and J are TRBV5-5 and TRBJ1-2; 9 bases are a match to TRBD1. The CDR3 is 15 residues long. The V segment lost 4 bases and the J segment 1 base; nucleotides outside the gene matches: 5. Germline values: CDR1 SGHKS, CDR2 YYEKEE (reference sequence).

There are many counts of this clonotype. This sequence joins TRBV5-1 and TRBJ2-3, with 8 bases matching TRBD2. The CDR3 spans 16 residues. After removal of 1 base from V and 2 bases from J, the junction contained 6 bases not matched to a gene. Germline CDR1 SGHRS, CDR2 YFSETQ. The CDR3 DNA is TGCGCCAGCAGCTTGTCGGGAGGGCCTTCCACAGATACGCAGTATTTT. Translating it yields CASSLSGGPSTDTQYF.

This clonotype was observed at least ten times. This chain connects TRBV7-6 to TRBJ1-6; D is possibly TRBD1 (5 bases). The V and J ends lost 1 base and 6 bases respectively, with 13 bases between them. The germline gives CDR1 SGHVS, CDR2 FNYEAQ. The CDR3 consists of 16 residues. CDR3 amino acids: CASSLVGANGNSPLHF. The CDR3 region has the DNA TGTGCCAGCAGCTTAGTCGGGGCCAACGGTAATTCACCCCTCCACTTT.

This clonotype was found a few times. The rearrangement uses TRBV18 and TRBJ2-5; a possible D gene is TRBD1 (6 bases). The CDR3 loop spans 14 amino acids. The V and J ends lost 0 bases and 4 bases respectively, with 9 bases between them. The germline CDR1 and CDR2 sequences are KGHSH and LQKENI. CDR3 nucleotides: TGTGCCAGCTCACCACCGGACAGACGAGAGACCCAGTACTTC. This sequence encodes CASSPPDRRETQYF.

The chain employs TRBV20-1 and TRBJ2-3; 8 bases line up with TRBD2. V trimming: 3 bases; J trimming: 5 bases; junction bases outside the gene matches: 10. Germline loops: CDR1 DFQATT, CDR2 SNEGSKA (reference sequence). CDR3 length: 15 residues. CDR3 sequence reads: CSASDQAGALDTQYF. Here the CDR3 DNA reads TGCAGTGCTAGTGATCAAGCGGGAGCATTAGATACGCAGTATTTT.

This clonotype was seen at least ten times. The genes are TRBV10-3 and TRBJ2-1, with D hard to call. The ends were cut back, 7 bases at V and 0 bases at J, with 10 bases in the middle. CDR1 is ENHRY and CDR2 is SYGVKD in the germline V gene. The length of the CDR3 is 14 residues. The CDR3 nucleotides read TGTGCCATCAAGGTACAGTCCTCCTACAATGAGCAGTTCTTC. As protein: CAIKVQSSYNEQFF.

In its sample, this clonotype was seen a few times. This chain joins TRBV5-6 and TRBJ2-7, with D unclear. V was cut by 2 bases and J by 0 bases, with 9 bases left in between. The CDR3 sequence is 14 residues long. The V gene's germline CDR1 is SGHDT and CDR2 YYEEEE. The CDR3 DNA follows: TGTGCCAGCAGCTTTTCACATGTCTCCTACGAGCAGTACTTC. Translating gives CASSFSHVSYEQYF.

This clonotype was seen ten or more times. The chain links TRBV2 to TRBJ2-7; 10 nucleotides line up with TRBD2. The junction had 4 bases not matched to a gene; V was cut back by 2 bases and J by 0 bases. Germline CDR1 is SNHLY and CDR2 is FYNNEI. The CDR3 consists of 16 residues. The CDR3 DNA is TGTGCCAGCAGTGAACAGACTAGCGGGCTCTCCTACGAGCAGTACTTC. Translation: CASSEQTSGLSYEQYF.

This clonotype was observed many times. The chain recombines TRBV18 with TRBJ1-2; TRBD1 is a possible D gene (6 bases). Germline V gene lookup returns CDR1 KGHSH and CDR2 LQKENI. V was clipped by 1 base and J by 4 bases, with 16 bases between them. The CDR3 runs 16 residues. The CDR3 is CASSPQDRPDPYGYTF. The CDR3 nucleotides read TGTGCCAGCTCACCACAAGACAGGCCGGACCCCTATGGCTACACCTTC.

This clonotype was recorded many times. The rearrangement uses TRBV28 and TRBJ2-7; 8 positions agree with TRBD2. J gave up 3 bases and V 2 bases, and 3 bases lay outside the gene matches. Germline V CDR1 and CDR2: MDHEN, SYDVKM. This CDR3 contains 14 residues. The CDR3 DNA is TGTGCCAGCAGTTTAGCGAGCGGGAGCTACGAGCAGTACTTC. The encoded protein is CASSLASGSYEQYF.

This chain joins TRBV5-4 and TRBJ2-1, with 12 bases aligning to TRBD2. V lost 4 bases and J lost 4; bases outside the gene matches: 6. The germline V gene encodes CDR1 SGHNT and CDR2 YYREEE (reference sequence). The CDR3 length is 16 residues. The CDR3 DNA reads as TGTGCCAGCAGCCCGAGGACTAGCGGGACTTACAATGAGCAGTTCTTC. The encoded protein is CASSPRTSGTYNEQFF.

This clonotype showed up just a few times. V gene TRBV12-3 or TRBV12-4 combines with J gene TRBJ1-4, with TRBD1 identical over 9 bases. V lost 5 bases, J lost 7 bases, and 8 bases stayed unmatched. The CDR3 totals 15 residues. The CDR3 bases are TGTGCCAGCAGTCTTCCGGGACAGGGAGGTGAAAAACTGTTTTTT. It codes for CASSLPGQGGEKLFF.

The chain carries TRBV25-1 and TRBJ2-7; no definite D call. Germline assignment: CDR1 MGHDK and CDR2 SYGVNS. Trimming took 3 bases from V and 4 from J, leaving 13 bases between them. CDR3 size: 14 residues. CDR3 amino acids: CASSEAGLGYEQYF. Here the CDR3 DNA reads TGTGCCAGCAGTGAGGCCGGGTTGGGATACGAGCAGTACTTC.

This clonotype has a handful of counts. The chain links TRBV28 to TRBJ2-7; 8 nucleotides line up with TRBD2. With V trimmed by 4 bases and J by 4 bases, 3 bases remained unmatched. This CDR3 is built from 13 residues. The germline CDR1 and CDR2 sequences are MDHEN and SYDVKM. The CDR3, as DNA: TGTGCCAGCAGTTCCGGGACTAGATACGAGCAGTACTTC. It encodes CASSSGTRYEQYF.

This clonotype showed up many times. CDR3 bases: TGCAGTGCTAGTGATACTAGCGGGTACAATGAGCAGTTCTTC. Translated, it gives CSASDTSGYNEQFF. V usage is TRBV20-1 and J usage is TRBJ2-1; 9 positions match TRBD2. V lost 3 bases, J lost 4 bases, and 4 bases stayed unmatched. There are 14 residues in the CDR3. Germline V CDR1 and CDR2: DFQATT, SNEGSKA (reference sequence).

This clonotype was found once. The CDR3 carries no conserved terminal phenylalanine or tryptophan, so it likely arises from a read error. The chain combines TRBV5-1 with TRBJ2-7, with 7 positions matching TRBD1. The CDR3 has 13 amino acids. Losses at the gene ends were 3 bases for V and 4 bases for J; bases not matched to a gene: 4. Germline loops: CDR1 SGHRS, CDR2 YFSETQ. CDR3 nucleotides: TGCGCCAGCAGCTGGGACAGAAATTACGAGCAGTACTCC. This translates into CASSWDRNYEQYS.